These 19 T cell receptor beta chains share one sample of origin, sequenced in a study of blood T cell repertoires in COVID-19. Libraries were prepared by immunoSEQ multiplex PCR; TCRdb keeps only in-frame clonotypes and omits some of them. The sample includes roughly 240,000 clones, about 84% of them seen just once. What was sequenced was peripheral blood. These receptors were taken from a woman of 80 years or more with COVID-19, enrolled during active disease.

The chain recombines TRBV18 with TRBJ1-5; TRBD1 is a possible D gene (5 bases). With 2 bases removed from V and 5 bases from J, the gap between germline ends came to 10 bases. CDR3 size: 14 residues. CDR1 is KGHSH and CDR2 is LQKENI in the germline V gene. CDR3 amino acids: CASSPDSRDQPQHF. DNA for the CDR3: TGTGCCAGCTCACCAGACAGCCGAGATCAGCCCCAGCATTTT.

V usage is TRBV9 and J usage is TRBJ1-2, with 9 bases matching TRBD1. The length of the CDR3 is 15 residues. J lost 2 bases, V lost 3 bases, and 5 bases had no gene match. Per germline, CDR1 SGDLS and CDR2 YYNGEE. The CDR3 spells CASSATGGANYGYTF. CDR3 nucleotide sequence: TGTGCCAGCAGCGCAACAGGGGGCGCAAACTATGGCTACACCTTC.

Turning to this clone: Additional DNA sequences in this sample encode the identical CDR3. The chain is built from TRBV14 and TRBJ1-2; D perhaps matches TRBD1 (5 bases). Germline CDR1 SGHDN, CDR2 FVKESK. V lost 1 base and J lost 2, with 5 bases in between. CDR3 length equals 13 residues. DNA of the CDR3: TGTGCCAGCAGCCAAGGACAGAACTATGGCTACACCTTC. It yields the protein CASSQGQNYGYTF.

This sequence joins TRBV6-5 and TRBJ1-6; D perhaps matches TRBD1 (5 bases). CDR1 is MNHEY and CDR2 is SVGAGI in the germline V gene. Trimming removed 7 bases at V and 1 base at J, with 11 bases between. This CDR3 is built from 15 residues. The chain's CDR3 is CASKPDTSYNSPLHF. The CDR3 DNA follows: TGTGCCAGCAAGCCGGACACGTCCTATAATTCACCCCTCCACTTT.

The V call is TRBV6-4, the J call TRBJ1-2; 7 bases map to TRBD1. V trimming: 6 bases; J trimming: 8 bases; junction bases outside the gene matches: 6. The germline gives CDR1 MRHNA, CDR2 SNTAGT. The length of the CDR3 is 12 residues. In nucleotides, the CDR3 is TGTGCCAGCAGGAGGACAGGAGGAGGCTACACCTTC. It codes for CASRRTGGGYTF.

This sequence joins TRBV19 and TRBJ2-7, with TRBD1 matching 9 bases. The CDR3 runs 15 residues. CDR1 and CDR2 from the germline V gene are LNHDA and SQIVND (reference sequence). Germline trimming cut 5 bases from V and 2 bases from J; bases unmatched to any gene: 7. The CDR3 sequence is CASSERGTGTYEQYV. DNA for the CDR3: TGTGCCAGTAGTGAGAGGGGGACAGGGACCTACGAGCAGTACGTC.

The chain is built from TRBV5-5 and TRBJ1-1, with 8 bases identical to TRBD1. The CDR3 has 16 residues. The V gene end was trimmed by 6 bases and the J gene end by 1 base; junction bases not matched to a gene: 11. The germline V gene has CDR1 SGHKS and CDR2 YYEKEE (reference sequence). The CDR3 coding sequence is TGTGCCAGCATACCCCAGGGGGCGGATAGGAACACTGAAGCTTTCTTT. Encoded protein: CASIPQGADRNTEAFF.

The chain combines TRBV7-9 with TRBJ1-6; TRBD1 is a possible D gene (5 bases). This CDR3 comprises 15 residues. Germline CDR1 and CDR2: SEHNR and FQNEAQ (reference sequence). Trimming shortened V by 0 bases and J by 5 bases, and 8 bases separated the two germline ends. DNA of the CDR3: TGTGCCAGCAGCTTAGCAGGGGTCCATAATTCACCCCTCCACTTT. This gives the protein CASSLAGVHNSPLHF. The entire variable domain, with the rest obtained from reference TRBV7-9 and TRBJ1-6, is as follows: DTGVSQNPRHKITKRGQNVTFRCDPISEHNRLYWYRQTLGQGPEFLTYFQNEAQLEKSRLLSDRFSAERPKGSFSTLEIQRTEQGDSAMYLCASSLAGVHNSPLHFGNGTRLTVT.

V is TRBV29-1 and J is TRBJ1-1, with D tentatively TRBD1 (6 bases). From germline, CDR1 is SQVTM and CDR2 ANQGSEA. The length of the CDR3 is 13 residues. Trimming removed 6 bases at V and 7 bases at J, with 18 bases between. The chain's CDR3 is CSVTYRASYEAFF. As DNA, the CDR3 is TGCAGCGTCACTTACAGGGCATCTTATGAAGCTTTCTTT.

This rearrangement joins TRBV6-5 to TRBJ2-2; 7 nucleotides match TRBD1. This CDR3 is built from 15 residues. Germline trimming cut 8 bases from V and 4 bases from J; bases unmatched to any gene: 10. Germline V lookup: CDR1 MNHEY, CDR2 SVGAGI. CDR3 in amino acids: CASETGWYSTGELFF. CDR3 bases: TGTGCCAGCGAGACAGGGTGGTATAGCACCGGGGAGCTGTTTTTT.

The chain recombines TRBV3-1 (or the pseudogene TRBV3-2) with TRBJ1-1; D gene ambiguous. Trimming removed 4 bases at V and 6 bases at J, with 15 bases between. In germline, CDR1 is LGHDT, CDR2 YNNKEL (reference sequence). The CDR3 consists of 14 residues. The CDR3 DNA follows: TGTGCCAGCAGCCGGCACACCGGGGATTCTGAAGCTTTCTTT. Encoded protein: CASSRHTGDSEAFF.

The CDR3 sequence: CATRILEMNTEAFF. The CDR3 DNA sequence: TGTGCCACTAGGATCTTAGAAATGAACACTGAAGCTTTCTTT. This chain links TRBV2 with TRBJ1-1; D remains ambiguous. The CDR3 sequence is 14 residues long. Germline V lookup: CDR1 SNHLY, CDR2 FYNNEI. The V end lost 10 bases, the J end lost 0 bases, and 15 bases lay between the germline ends.

This clone has only a few counts. This CDR3 is CATSDPKTMPEETQYF. The CDR3 nucleotides are TGTGCCACCAGTGACCCAAAAACTATGCCAGAGGAGACCCAGTACTTC. The chain carries TRBV24-1 and TRBJ2-5, with no clear D. CDR1 is KGHDR, CDR2 SFDVKD, per germline. V lost 4 bases and J lost 5, with 19 bases in between. The CDR3 length is 16 residues.

CDR3 residues: CASSRQGNTEAFF. Written as DNA, the CDR3 is TGTGCCAGCAGCAGACAGGGAAACACTGAAGCTTTCTTT. V and J are TRBV21-1 and TRBJ1-1; the D call TRBD1 from the table was never checked on the DNA. TRBV21-1 is tagged as a pseudogene. The CDR3 spans 13 residues.

Details on this clone: The sample contains more than one DNA sequence encoding this CDR3. The J gene is TRBJ1-2, the V gene TRBV2, with TRBD1 matching over 8 bases. The V gene's germline CDR1 is SNHLY and CDR2 FYNNEI. The V and J ends lost 1 base and 3 bases, in that order; junction bases with no gene match: 1. The CDR3 has 14 amino acids. The CDR3 loop reads CASSEDRGDYGYTF. The CDR3 DNA is TGTGCCAGCAGTGAAGACAGGGGGGACTATGGCTACACCTTC.

This clone appeared once. The chain carries TRBV4-3 and TRBJ1-2, with D unclear. The germline V gene has CDR1 LGHNA and CDR2 YSLEER. This CDR3 comprises 13 residues. Trimming cost V 0 bases and J 4 bases, with 6 bases left between them. The CDR3 sequence: CASSQDRSYGYTF. CDR3 coding DNA: TGCGCCAGCAGCCAAGACAGATCCTATGGCTACACCTTC.

This chain uses TRBV9 with TRBJ1-5; D is ambiguous. Deletions cut 3 bases from V and 0 bases from J, with 10 bases between. Germline values: CDR1 SGDLS, CDR2 YYNGEE. This CDR3 region has 15 residues. CDR3 DNA sequence: TGTGCCAGCAGCGCCCCGCGGGGTAGCAATCAGCCCCAGCATTTT. Translating it yields CASSAPRGSNQPQHF.

The chain links TRBV5-4 to TRBJ2-1; 11 nucleotides align to TRBD2. The CDR3 is made up of 15 amino acids. Germline V gene data show CDR1 as SGHNT and CDR2 as YYREEE (reference sequence). The V segment lost 4 bases and the J segment 9 bases; nucleotides outside the gene matches: 9. This CDR3 reads CASSLLAGGQVEQFF. The DNA for the CDR3 is TGTGCCAGCAGCCTATTAGCGGGGGGGCAGGTTGAGCAGTTCTTC.

The chain uses TRBV12-3 or TRBV12-4 and TRBJ2-5, with 9 bases fitting TRBD1. The CDR3 extends over 13 amino acids. J gave up 5 bases and V 5 bases, and 3 bases lay outside the gene matches. The DNA of the CDR3 is TGTGCCAGCAGTGGACAGGGGACGGAGACCCAGTACTTC. Its translation is CASSGQGTETQYF.